These T cell receptor beta chains were read from a single sample in a study of T cells after yellow fever vaccination. TCRdb called the 5' RACE reads again in MiXCR, with one record for every CDR3 protein. The sample lists some 560,000 distinct CDR3 sequences, roughly a sixth occurring once. The sequencing here drew on PBMCs, taken about 5 days after the first yellow fever vaccination. The receptors stem from a man younger than 30 who received the YFV17D yellow fever vaccine. The CDR3 runs from the conserved cysteine through the conserved F or W. Expanded clones get a size class; other rows say once, few or many, or leave the size out.

j_call	v_call	clone_size	cdr3_aa
TRBJ1-1	TRBV7-2	NA	CASSLASQGPLMNTEAFF
TRBJ1-2	TRBV28	few	CASSSTGNRGVDYGYTF
TRBJ1-1	TRBV5-6	NA	CASRRQGADTEAFF
TRBJ2-3	TRBV4-1	few	CASSQDYPVTDTQYF
TRBJ2-7	TRBV7-8	NA	CASSLSWTSREQYF
TRBJ1-5	TRBV12-5	NA	CASASGVQPQHF
TRBJ2-1	TRBV7-9	NA	CAMGPELLHNEQFF
TRBJ2-6	TRBV5-6	once	CASSMEGGANVLTF
TRBJ1-1	TRBV25-1	NA	CASSDWTAGGITEAFF
TRBJ2-5	TRBV3-1	NA	CASRPGIQETQYF
TRBJ2-5	TRBV29-1	few	CSVTRDRETQYF
TRBJ1-6	TRBV7-2	few	CASSLDGALYNSPLHF
TRBJ1-6	TRBV6-5	few	CASSPSTGGYTPLHF
TRBJ2-7	TRBV12-3/TRBV12-4	NA	CATKALAELPEQYF
TRBJ2-7	TRBV3-1	NA	CASSQMTSNEQYF
TRBJ2-1	TRBV7-9	NA	CASSFGGLYEQFF
TRBJ1-1	TRBV6-2/TRBV6-3	few	CASSRDREAFF
TRBJ2-1	TRBV24-1	few	CATSDTYKHEQFF
TRBJ2-5	TRBV3-1	many	CASSHKGGWATETQYF
TRBJ2-5	TRBV29-1	NA	CSVAGGQGQETQYF
TRBJ2-1	TRBV6-2/TRBV6-3	NA	CASKLSGGAVYEQFF
TRBJ2-7	TRBV3-1	NA	CASRRQEGDEQYF
TRBJ2-7	TRBV4-1	few	CASSQVPGQGPYEQYF
TRBJ2-1	TRBV6-5	NA	CASSYPLNEGGEQFF
TRBJ1-3	TRBV10-3	NA	CAITPGSGNTIYF
TRBJ2-6	TRBV11-2	few	CASSHFRGSGANVLTF
TRBJ2-2	TRBV6-5	few	CASSYNLQPDLNTGELFF
TRBJ1-5	TRBV7-2	few	CASSFLGGSNQPQHF
TRBJ2-3	TRBV4-1	NA	CASSEGIAAYF
TRBJ2-5	TRBV4-3	NA	CASSPPEEETQYF
TRBJ1-1	TRBV5-1	NA	CASSEPTANTEAFF
TRBJ2-1	TRBV18	NA	CASSTDSRDEFF
TRBJ2-7	TRBV11-2	few	CASSLPGLADYEQYF
TRBJ2-5	TRBV11-2	NA	CASSQDFGVETQYF
TRBJ2-2	TRBV12-3/TRBV12-4	many	CASSLGRATGELFF
TRBJ2-3	TRBV29-1	few	CSVEDLWVGTGRSPRVNTQYF
TRBJ2-5	TRBV7-8	many	CASSLTGTETQYF
TRBJ2-7	TRBV4-1	NA	CASSQEGTVSYEQYF
TRBJ2-1	TRBV23-1	few	CASSQSGVSQPHRDRRNEQFF
TRBJ2-7	TRBV11-1	few	CASNDVRGALKVSYEQYF
TRBJ1-5	TRBV28	few	CASSTRWATGGFFSNQPQHF
TRBJ2-1	TRBV5-1	many	CASSPEGSPGQVNNEQFF
TRBJ1-2	TRBV9	few	CASSVGQTYGYTF
TRBJ1-1	TRBV4-1	NA	CASSPGPGLDEAFF
TRBJ2-1	TRBV6-2/TRBV6-3	NA	CASSYSLTINEQFF
TRBJ1-6	TRBV21-1	few	CASSKPRAYNSPLHF
TRBJ1-2	TRBV6-1	few	CASIEGGNYGYTF
TRBJ2-7	TRBV12-3/TRBV12-4	NA	CASSPQGLGLQYF
TRBJ1-2	TRBV29-1	few	CSVARGVGYTF
TRBJ2-6	TRBV6-1	few	CASSGQGSNVLTF
TRBJ2-1	TRBV12-3/TRBV12-4	NA	CASSSGTGGGEQFF
TRBJ1-2	TRBV6-5	many	CASSYSGTRGYTF
TRBJ2-2	TRBV11-2	few	CASSPRWSSNTGELFF
TRBJ2-1	TRBV9	few	CASSEWAELIYNEQFF